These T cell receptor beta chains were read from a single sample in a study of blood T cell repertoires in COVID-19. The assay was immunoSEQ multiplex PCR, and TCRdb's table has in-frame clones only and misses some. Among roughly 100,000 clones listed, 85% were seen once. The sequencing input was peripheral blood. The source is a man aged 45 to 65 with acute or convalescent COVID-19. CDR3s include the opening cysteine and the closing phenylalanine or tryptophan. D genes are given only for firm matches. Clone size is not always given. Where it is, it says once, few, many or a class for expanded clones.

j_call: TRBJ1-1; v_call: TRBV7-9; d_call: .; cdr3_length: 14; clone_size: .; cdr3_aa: CATEREAGTTEAFF; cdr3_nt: TGTGCCACGGAGCGGGAGGCAGGGACCACTGAAGCTTTCTTT
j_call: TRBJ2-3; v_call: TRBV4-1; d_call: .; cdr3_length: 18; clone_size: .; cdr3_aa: CASSQDPRLALITDTQYF; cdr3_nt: TGCGCCAGCAGCCAAGATCCCAGACTTGCCTTAATCACAGATACGCAGTATTTT
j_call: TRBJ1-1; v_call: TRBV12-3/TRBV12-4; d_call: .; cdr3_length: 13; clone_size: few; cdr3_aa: CASSLYGEAEAFF; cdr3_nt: TGTGCCAGCAGTTTATATGGGGAGGCTGAAGCTTTCTTT
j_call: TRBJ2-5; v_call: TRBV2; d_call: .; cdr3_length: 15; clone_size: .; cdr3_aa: CASSELPAPEETQYF; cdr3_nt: TGTGCCAGCAGTGAGTTACCTGCCCCGGAGGAGACCCAGTACTTC
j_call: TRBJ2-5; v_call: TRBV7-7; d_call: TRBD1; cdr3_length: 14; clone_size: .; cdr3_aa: CASSGDRGAETQYF; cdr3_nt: TGTGCTAGCAGCGGGGACAGGGGGGCTGAGACCCAGTACTTC
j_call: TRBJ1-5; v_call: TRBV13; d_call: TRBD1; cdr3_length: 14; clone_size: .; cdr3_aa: CASSFRGANQPQHF; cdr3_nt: TGTGCCAGCAGCTTCAGGGGGGCGAATCAGCCCCAGCATTTT
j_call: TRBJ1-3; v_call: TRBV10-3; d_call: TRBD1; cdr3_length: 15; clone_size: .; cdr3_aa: CAISPTGGSGNTIYF; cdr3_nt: TGTGCCATCAGTCCTACAGGGGGCTCTGGAAACACCATATATTTT
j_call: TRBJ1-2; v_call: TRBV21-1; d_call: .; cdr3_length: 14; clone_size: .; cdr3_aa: CASLRGAKNYGYTF; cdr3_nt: TGTGCCAGCCTTCGGGGGGCCAAGAACTATGGCTACACCTTC
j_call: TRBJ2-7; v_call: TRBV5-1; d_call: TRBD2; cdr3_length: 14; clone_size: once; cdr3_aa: CASSLAGGSYEQYF; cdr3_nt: TGCGCCAGCAGTTTAGCGGGAGGTAGCTACGAGCAGTACTTC
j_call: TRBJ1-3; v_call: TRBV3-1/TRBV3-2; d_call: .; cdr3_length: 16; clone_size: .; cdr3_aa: CASSPSRGRAGNTIYF; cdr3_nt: TGTGCCAGCAGCCCCTCCCGGGGGAGGGCTGGAAACACCATATATTTT